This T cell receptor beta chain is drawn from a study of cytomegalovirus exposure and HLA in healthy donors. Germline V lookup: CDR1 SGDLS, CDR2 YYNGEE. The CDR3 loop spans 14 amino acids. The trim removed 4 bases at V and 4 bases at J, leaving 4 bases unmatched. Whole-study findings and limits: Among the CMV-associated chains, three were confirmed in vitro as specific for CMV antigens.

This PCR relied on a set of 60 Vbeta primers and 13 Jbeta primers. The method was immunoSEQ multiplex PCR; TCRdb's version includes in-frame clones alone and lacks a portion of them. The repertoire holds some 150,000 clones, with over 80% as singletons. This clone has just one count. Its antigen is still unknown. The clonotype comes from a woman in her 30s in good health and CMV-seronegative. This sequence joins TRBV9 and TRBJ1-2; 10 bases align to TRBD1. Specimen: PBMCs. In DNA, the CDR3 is TGTGCCAGCAGCTCGGGACAGGGGCGCTATGGCTACACCTTC. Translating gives CASSSGQGRYGYTF.